These T cell receptor beta chains were read from a single sample in a study of CD8 T cells in Susac syndrome. TCRdb independently ran MiXCR on the immunoSEQ multiplex PCR reads; one entry per CDR3 protein. Among approximately 70,000 distinct CDR3 sequences, over 95% were seen once, and the ten largest hold 0.085% to 0.14%. The sequenced material came from CD4+ T cells from PBMCs. Every receptor here comes from a human donor with multiple sclerosis. Both conserved end residues are part of each CDR3. Fields, in order: clone size, J gene, CDR3 length, D gene, V gene, CDR3 protein, CDR3 DNA. D genes are given only for firm matches. Expanded clones get a size class; other rows say once, few or many, or leave the size out.

>-|TRBJ1-2|18|-|TRBV5-1
CASSLRGASVGQRYGYTF
TGCGCCAGCAGCCTCCGAGGAGCGTCAGTGGGGCAGCGCTATGGCTACACCTTC
>-|TRBJ2-3|15|-|TRBV6-5
CASSYPSSGSDTQYF
TGTGCCAGCAGTTACCCATCATCCGGGTCAGATACGCAGTATTTT
>-|TRBJ1-4|15|TRBD1|TRBV5-1
CASSSRSDRDEKLFF
TGCGCCAGCAGCTCAAGATCGGACAGGGATGAAAAACTGTTTTTT
>-|TRBJ2-5|13|-|TRBV11-1
CASSPMGLETQYF
TGTGCCAGCAGCCCGATGGGGCTAGAGACCCAGTACTTC
>-|TRBJ2-5|11|TRBD2|TRBV12-3/TRBV12-4
CASSLSGGQYF
TGTGCCAGCAGTTTATCGGGGGGCCAGTACTTC
>-|TRBJ2-2|13|-|TRBV6-6
CASTRQGAGELFF
TGTGCCAGCACCCGTCAGGGAGCCGGGGAGCTGTTTTTT
>-|TRBJ2-1|13|-|TRBV29-1
CSVLRPDYNEQFF
TGCAGCGTCCTCCGGCCAGACTACAATGAGCAGTTCTTC
>-|TRBJ2-7|14|TRBD2|TRBV9
CASSVSGGGGEQYF
TGTGCCAGCAGCGTTAGCGGGGGGGGAGGAGAGCAGTACTTC
>-|TRBJ1-1|13|-|TRBV12-3/TRBV12-4
CASTPSGDTEAFF
TGTGCCAGCACCCCAAGCGGAGACACTGAAGCTTTCTTT
>-|TRBJ2-5|13|-|TRBV15
CATSRDRQETQYF
TGTGCCACCAGCAGGGACCGTCAAGAGACCCAGTACTTC
>-|TRBJ1-1|15|-|TRBV18
CASSLVDSANTEAFF
TGTGCCAGCTCACTGGTGGACAGTGCTAACACTGAAGCTTTCTTT
>-|TRBJ2-1|11|-|TRBV30
CAWTAQGVQFF
TGTGCCTGGACCGCACAGGGAGTGCAGTTCTTC
>-|TRBJ1-6|12|-|TRBV6-1
CASINPATPLHF
TGTGCCAGCATAAACCCGGCTACACCCCTCCACTTT
>-|TRBJ1-1|12|-|TRBV11-2
CASTWAVTEAFF
TGTGCCAGCACCTGGGCCGTGACTGAAGCTTTCTTT
>-|TRBJ1-6|17|TRBD1|TRBV5-4
CASSRLIGQGRNSPLHF
TGTGCCAGCAGCCGACTCATTGGACAGGGCCGAAATTCACCCCTCCACTTT
>-|TRBJ2-1|15|-|TRBV7-9
CASSFGGEVYNEQFF
TGTGCCAGCAGCTTTGGCGGGGAGGTCTACAATGAGCAGTTCTTC
>-|TRBJ1-2|14|-|TRBV20-1
CSVKPPGHNYGYTF
TGCAGTGTCAAACCCCCGGGACACAACTATGGCTACACCTTC
>-|TRBJ2-1|16|-|TRBV4-1
CASSQVPPSSYNEQFF
TGCGCCAGCAGCCAAGTCCCCCCCAGCTCCTACAATGAGCAGTTCTTC
>-|TRBJ1-6|13|-|TRBV30
CAWSPTQGSPLHF
TGTGCCTGGAGTCCAACTCAGGGTTCACCCCTCCACTTT
>-|TRBJ2-7|13|-|TRBV5-1
CASSLYFTDEQYF
TGCGCCAGCAGCTTGTATTTTACCGACGAGCAGTACTTC
>-|TRBJ2-7|13|-|TRBV6-5
CASRQSAVYEQYF
TGTGCCAGCAGACAGAGCGCAGTCTACGAGCAGTACTTC
>-|TRBJ2-3|17|-|TRBV6-5
CASSYSPEASSTDTQYF
TGTGCCAGCAGTTACAGCCCCGAAGCTTCTAGCACAGATACGCAGTATTTT
>-|TRBJ2-3|14|-|TRBV7-2
CASSRGPSTDTQYF
TGTGCCAGCAGCCGTGGACCGAGCACAGATACGCAGTATTTT
>-|TRBJ1-6|14|TRBD1|TRBV7-3
CASSLQGADSPLHF
TGTGCCAGCAGCTTACAGGGGGCTGATTCACCCCTCCACTTT
>-|TRBJ1-1|14|-|TRBV12-3/TRBV12-4
CASSFQVGGTEAFF
TGTGCCAGCAGTTTCCAGGTTGGAGGCACTGAAGCTTTCTTT
>-|TRBJ2-5|15|-|TRBV6-6
CASSYPRASKETQYF
TGTGCCAGCAGTTACCCGAGGGCTTCTAAAGAGACCCAGTACTTC
>-|TRBJ2-1|15|-|TRBV20-1
CSARPTIPSYNEQFF
TGCAGTGCCAGGCCGACTATTCCCTCCTACAATGAGCAGTTCTTC
>-|TRBJ1-1|12|-|TRBV29-1
CSVGPGNTEAFF
TGCAGCGTTGGACCAGGCAACACTGAAGCTTTCTTT
>few|TRBJ1-3|13|-|TRBV18
CASSLGSGNTIYF
TGTGCCAGCTCATTAGGGTCCGGAAACACCATATATTTT
>-|TRBJ2-5|14|-|TRBV12-2
CASRPARGEETQYF
TGTGCAAGTCGTCCCGCGAGGGGGGAAGAGACCCAGTACTTC
>-|TRBJ1-3|16|TRBD1|TRBV29-1
CSVQKARDRGLDTIYF
TGCAGCGTTCAGAAAGCTCGGGACAGGGGGCTGGACACCATATATTTT
>-|TRBJ2-7|16|TRBD1|TRBV12-3/TRBV12-4
CASSSHGTGDTYEQYF
TGTGCCAGCAGTTCCCATGGGACAGGGGACACCTACGAGCAGTACTTC
>-|TRBJ2-1|13|-|TRBV7-6
CASSLVTPGEQFF
TGTGCCAGCAGCTTAGTAACCCCAGGGGAGCAGTTCTTC
>-|TRBJ1-2|11|-|TRBV29-1
CSVESGYGYTF
TGCAGCGTTGAGTCTGGGTACGGCTACACCTTC
>-|TRBJ2-7|17|TRBD1|TRBV9
CASSRLSSGTGASEQYF
TGTGCCAGCAGCAGGTTGAGTTCCGGGACAGGTGCATCCGAGCAGTACTTC
>-|TRBJ2-1|16|TRBD2|TRBV3-1
CASSQVASGGSNEQFF
TGTGCCAGCAGCCAAGTCGCTAGCGGGGGGTCCAATGAGCAGTTCTTC
>-|TRBJ1-2|15|TRBD1|TRBV11-3
CASSSRSGQNYGYTF
TGTGCCAGCAGCTCCCGCTCGGGACAGAACTATGGCTACACCTTC
>-|TRBJ1-5|14|-|TRBV7-9
CASSERGNGQPQHF
TGTGCCAGCAGCGAACGGGGGAACGGGCAGCCCCAGCATTTT
>once|TRBJ2-1|15|TRBD1|TRBV3-1
CASSQGQGAYNEQFF
TGTGCCAGCAGCCAGGGACAGGGAGCCTACAATGAGCAGTTCTTC
>-|TRBJ2-7|11|-|TRBV28
CASSDSVEQYF
TGTGCCAGCAGCGACTCCGTCGAGCAGTACTTC
>-|TRBJ2-7|17|-|TRBV5-1
CASSQEPQGGSSYEQYF
TGCGCCAGCAGCCAGGAACCCCAGGGGGGCTCCTCCTACGAGCAGTACTTC
>-|TRBJ1-5|15|-|TRBV12-3/TRBV12-4
CASSTGKGGNQPQHF
TGTGCCAGCAGTACAGGGAAAGGGGGCAATCAGCCCCAGCATTTT
>-|TRBJ2-3|11|-|TRBV6-5
CASAGEDTQYF
TGTGCCAGCGCCGGAGAAGATACGCAGTATTTT
>once|TRBJ2-2|15|-|TRBV7-9
CASSSSSGNTGELFF
TGTGCCAGCAGCTCGAGTAGCGGGAACACCGGGGAGCTGTTTTTT
>-|TRBJ2-5|12|-|TRBV5-4
CASSRAQETQYF
TGTGCCAGCAGCCGGGCCCAAGAGACCCAGTACTTC
>-|TRBJ2-3|16|-|TRBV24-1
CATSDLPLTNTDTQYF
TGTGCCACCAGCGACTTACCGTTGACAAACACAGATACGCAGTATTTT
>-|TRBJ2-3|12|-|TRBV20-1
CSARVQTGTQYF
TGCAGTGCTAGAGTTCAGACGGGGACGCAGTATTTT
>-|TRBJ1-6|14|-|TRBV20-1
CSAREERNNSPLHF
TGCAGTGCTAGAGAGGAAAGGAATAATTCACCCCTCCACTTT
>-|TRBJ1-5|12|-|TRBV20-1
CTLLEEDQPQHF
TGCACTCTATTGGAGGAGGATCAGCCCCAGCATTTT
>-|TRBJ2-1|14|-|TRBV12-3/TRBV12-4
CASNPPGAYNEQFF
TGTGCCAGCAACCCGCCAGGGGCCTACAATGAGCAGTTCTTC
>-|TRBJ1-1|15|TRBD1|TRBV5-1
CASSLGGQGTTEAFF
TGCGCCAGCAGCTTGGGAGGACAGGGTACCACTGAAGCTTTCTTT
>-|TRBJ2-3|12|-|TRBV20-1
CSAHTRADTQYF
TGCAGTGCCCATACCAGGGCAGATACGCAGTATTTT
>-|TRBJ2-7|15|-|TRBV3-1
CASSQVPASSYEQYF
TGTGCCAGCAGCCAAGTTCCAGCCAGCTCCTACGAGCAGTACTTC
>-|TRBJ2-1|15|TRBD2|TRBV7-2
CASSLTSGGYNEQFF
TGTGCCAGCAGCTTGACTAGCGGGGGGTACAATGAGCAGTTCTTC
>-|TRBJ2-5|15|TRBD1|TRBV5-1
CASSTGRGRGETQYF
TGCGCCAGCAGCACTGGCAGGGGGCGCGGAGAGACCCAGTACTTC
>-|TRBJ2-7|15|-|TRBV6-6
CASSYGRGITYEQYF
TGTGCCAGCAGTTACGGAAGGGGTATAACCTACGAGCAGTACTTC